The present T cell receptor (beta chain) was sequenced within a study of radiation and T cells in renal cell carcinoma. J lost 0 bases, V lost 4 bases, and 9 bases had no gene match. Germline V gene data show CDR1 as SGHRS and CDR2 as YFSETQ. The CDR3 is 18 residues long. TCRdb's table, derived via immunoSEQ multiplex PCR, lists solely in-frame clones and lacks some. The table lists 90,000 to 100,000 clones, 65% to 90% of them singletons. Regarding time point: blood 4 weeks post-SBRT, at nephrectomy. Regarding treatment: 15 Gy SBRT to primary tumor, nephrectomy 4 weeks later. The starting material was blood, obtained from a patient whose treatment included radiotherapy and nephrectomy. The J gene is TRBJ2-7, the V gene TRBV5-1; 14 bases agree with TRBD2. This sequence was found in a man in his 60s with renal cell carcinoma. CDR3 region: CASSPGLAGGPGSYEQYF. CDR3 bases: TGCGCCAGCAGCCCTGGACTAGCGGGAGGCCCCGGCTCCTACGAGCAGTACTTC. The full variable domain, its missing parts supplied by reference TRBV5-1 and TRBJ2-7, is KAGVTQTPRYLIKTRGQQVTLSCSPISGHRSVSWYQQTPGQGLQFLFEYFSETQRNKGNFPGRFSGRQFSNSRSEMNVSTLELGDSALYLCASSPGLAGGPGSYEQYFGPGTRLTVT.